Detailed here is one T cell receptor (beta chain). Antigen specificity is unknown. This specimen belongs to a study of early stage breast cancer tumors. Findings and caveats of the study: Enriched TCRB sequences shared across patients were mostly commonly generated sequences. Compared with adjacent normal breast tissue, tumors showed roughly 2.4-fold greater T cell density and higher clonality.

There are 15 residues in the CDR3. Between the trimmed V and J ends, which lost 6 bases and 6 bases, there was a span of 22 bases. Germline V gene data show CDR1 as SGHNT and CDR2 as YYREEE (reference sequence). Sequencing used immunoSEQ multiplex PCR; TCRdb keeps in-frame clones, though not all of them. The sample consists of some 30,000 clones, around 75% of them appearing once. The clonotype comes from a person between 30 and 45 years old with breast cancer. Input material: breast tumor tissue. J is TRBJ2-7 and V is TRBV5-4; no clear D. In nucleotides, the CDR3 is TGTGCCAGCAAAGAGATTGAGTGGGCATCTCGCGAGCAGTACTTC. Translated, it gives CASKEIEWASREQYF. Complete variable domain (other parts from reference TRBV5-4 and TRBJ2-7): ETGVTQSPTHLIKTRGQQVTLRCSSQSGHNTVSWYQQALGQGPQFIFQYYREEENGRGNFPPRFSGLQFPNYSSELNVNALELDDSALYLCASKEIEWASREQYFGPGTRLTVT.